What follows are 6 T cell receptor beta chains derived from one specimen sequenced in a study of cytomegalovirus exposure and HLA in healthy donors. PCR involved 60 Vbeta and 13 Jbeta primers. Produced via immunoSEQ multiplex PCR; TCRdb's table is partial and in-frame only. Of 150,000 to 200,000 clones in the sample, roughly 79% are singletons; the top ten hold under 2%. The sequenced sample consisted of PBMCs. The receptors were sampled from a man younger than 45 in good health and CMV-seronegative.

CDR3 loop: CASRITSGNDEQYF. The CDR3 region has the DNA TGTGCCAGCAGAATAACGAGCGGGAACGACGAGCAGTACTTC. The V gene is TRBV6-5, the J gene TRBJ2-7; TRBD2 matches 7 bases. The CDR3 loop spans 14 amino acids. CDR1 is MNHEY, CDR2 SVGAGI, per germline. After removal of 6 bases from V and 5 bases from J, the junction contained 10 bases not matched to a gene.

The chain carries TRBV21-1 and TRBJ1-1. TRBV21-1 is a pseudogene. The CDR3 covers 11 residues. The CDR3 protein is CASKCGGKAFF. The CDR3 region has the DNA TGTGCCAGCAAGTGTGGAGGGAAGGCTTTCTTT.

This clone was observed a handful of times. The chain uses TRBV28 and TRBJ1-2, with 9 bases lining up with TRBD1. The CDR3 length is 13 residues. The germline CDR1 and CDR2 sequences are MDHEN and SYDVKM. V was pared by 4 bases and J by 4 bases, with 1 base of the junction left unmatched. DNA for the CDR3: TGTGCCAGCAGTTGGACAGGGGTCTATGGCTACACCTTC. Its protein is CASSWTGVYGYTF.

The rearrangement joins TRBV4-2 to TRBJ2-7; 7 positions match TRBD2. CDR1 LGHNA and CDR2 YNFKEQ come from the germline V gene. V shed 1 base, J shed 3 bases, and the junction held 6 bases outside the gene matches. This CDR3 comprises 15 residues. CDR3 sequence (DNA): TGTGCCAGCAGCCAAGGTCCCGGGACTAACTACGAGCAGTACTTC. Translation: CASSQGPGTNYEQYF.

The CDR3 DNA follows: TGCGCCAGCAGCGATCAGACGGGAACCGGGGAGCTGTTTTTT. Its protein product is CASSDQTGTGELFF. J is TRBJ2-2 and V is TRBV5-1; D might be TRBD2 (5 bases). Germline V gives CDR1 SGHRS, CDR2 YFSETQ. This CDR3 is built from 14 residues. V was pared by 4 bases and J by 5 bases, with 12 bases between.

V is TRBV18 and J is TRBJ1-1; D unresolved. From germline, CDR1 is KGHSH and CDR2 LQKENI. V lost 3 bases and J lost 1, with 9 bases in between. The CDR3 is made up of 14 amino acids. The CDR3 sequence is CASSPPLANTEAFF. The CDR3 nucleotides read TGTGCCAGCTCACCCCCGTTGGCGAACACTGAAGCTTTCTTT.